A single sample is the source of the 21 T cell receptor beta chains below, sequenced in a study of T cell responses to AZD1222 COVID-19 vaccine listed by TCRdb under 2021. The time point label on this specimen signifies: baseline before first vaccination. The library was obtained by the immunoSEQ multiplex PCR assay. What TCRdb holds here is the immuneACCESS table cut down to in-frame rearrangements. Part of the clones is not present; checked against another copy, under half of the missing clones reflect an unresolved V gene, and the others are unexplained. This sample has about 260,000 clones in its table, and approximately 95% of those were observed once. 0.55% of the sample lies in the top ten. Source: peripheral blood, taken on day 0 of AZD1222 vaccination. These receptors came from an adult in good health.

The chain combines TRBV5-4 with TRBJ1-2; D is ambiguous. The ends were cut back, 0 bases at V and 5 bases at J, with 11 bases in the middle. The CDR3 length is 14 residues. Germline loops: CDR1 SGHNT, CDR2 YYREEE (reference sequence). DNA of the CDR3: TGTGCCAGCAGCTTGGCCAGGCAAACTTATGGCTACACCTTC. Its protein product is CASSLARQTYGYTF.

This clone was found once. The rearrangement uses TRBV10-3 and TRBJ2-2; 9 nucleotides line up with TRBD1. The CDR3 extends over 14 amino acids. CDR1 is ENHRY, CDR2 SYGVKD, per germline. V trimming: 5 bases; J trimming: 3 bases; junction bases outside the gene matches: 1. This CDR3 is CAISRTGDTGELFF. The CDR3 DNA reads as TGTGCCATCAGTCGGACAGGGGACACCGGGGAGCTGTTTTTT.

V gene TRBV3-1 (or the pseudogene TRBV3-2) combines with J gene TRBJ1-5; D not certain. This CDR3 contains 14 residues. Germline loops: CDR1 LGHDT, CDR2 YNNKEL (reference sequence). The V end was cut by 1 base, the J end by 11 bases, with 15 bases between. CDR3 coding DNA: TGTGCCAGCAGCCAAGGATCAAGGGTCGCCGCCCAGCATTTT. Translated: CASSQGSRVAAQHF.

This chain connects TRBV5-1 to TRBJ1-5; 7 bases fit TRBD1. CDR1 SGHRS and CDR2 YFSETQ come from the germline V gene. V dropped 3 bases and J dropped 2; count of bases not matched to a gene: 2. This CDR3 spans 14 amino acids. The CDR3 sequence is CASSSGQGNQPQHF. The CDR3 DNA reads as TGCGCCAGCAGCTCCGGACAGGGCAATCAGCCCCAGCATTTT.

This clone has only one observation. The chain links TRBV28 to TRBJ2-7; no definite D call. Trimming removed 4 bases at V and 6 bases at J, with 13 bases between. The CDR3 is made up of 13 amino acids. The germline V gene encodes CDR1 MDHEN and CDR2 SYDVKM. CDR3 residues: CASSSLAPREQYF. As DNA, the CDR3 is TGTGCCAGCAGTTCCCTCGCACCTCGCGAGCAGTACTTC. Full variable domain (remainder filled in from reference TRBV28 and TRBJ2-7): DVKVTQSSRYLVKRTGEKVFLECVQDMDHENMFWYRQDPGLGLRLIYFSYDVKMKEKGDIPEGYSVSREKKERFSLILESASTNQTSMYLCASSSLAPREQYFGPGTRLTVT.

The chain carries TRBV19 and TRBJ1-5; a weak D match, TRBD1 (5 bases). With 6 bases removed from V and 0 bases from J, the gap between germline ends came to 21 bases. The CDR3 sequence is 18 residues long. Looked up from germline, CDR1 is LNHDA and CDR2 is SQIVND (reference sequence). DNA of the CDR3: TGTGCCAGTAGGGAGGCCTCTGGGGGTATTTATAGCAATCAGCCCCAGCATTTT. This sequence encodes CASREASGGIYSNQPQHF.

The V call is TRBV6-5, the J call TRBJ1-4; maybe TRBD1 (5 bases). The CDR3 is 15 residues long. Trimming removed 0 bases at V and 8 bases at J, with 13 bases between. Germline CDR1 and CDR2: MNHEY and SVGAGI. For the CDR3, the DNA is TGTGCCAGCAGTTACTCGCTACGAGGGGCCGAAAAACTGTTTTTT. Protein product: CASSYSLRGAEKLFF.

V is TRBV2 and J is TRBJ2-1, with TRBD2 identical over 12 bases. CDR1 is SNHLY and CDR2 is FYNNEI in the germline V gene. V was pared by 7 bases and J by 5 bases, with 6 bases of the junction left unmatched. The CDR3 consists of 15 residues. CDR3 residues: CASTLLAGGHNEQFF. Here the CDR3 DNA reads TGTGCCAGCACTCTACTAGCGGGGGGTCACAATGAGCAGTTCTTC.

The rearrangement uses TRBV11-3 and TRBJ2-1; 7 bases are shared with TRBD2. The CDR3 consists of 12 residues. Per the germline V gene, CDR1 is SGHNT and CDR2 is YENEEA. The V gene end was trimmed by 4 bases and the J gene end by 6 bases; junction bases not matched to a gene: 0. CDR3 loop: CASSSSGNEQFF. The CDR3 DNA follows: TGTGCCAGCAGCTCTAGCGGCAATGAGCAGTTCTTC.

The CDR3 region has the DNA TGTGCCAGCAGCCGAGGGACGGCCGGGGCCAACGTCCTGACTTTC. Its protein product is CASSRGTAGANVLTF. The rearrangement links TRBV7-3 to TRBJ2-6; D tentatively reads TRBD1 or TRBD2 (5 bases each). Germline V gives CDR1 SGHTA, CDR2 FQGTGA. The CDR3 length is 15 residues. The ends were cut back, 5 bases at V and 4 bases at J, with 12 bases in the middle.

The CDR3 nucleotides are TGTGCCATCATCCAGGAATCAGGGACTGAAGCTTTCTTT. This translates into CAIIQESGTEAFF. The chain combines TRBV10-3 with TRBJ1-1, with a possible D match to TRBD1 (5 bases). V dropped 7 bases and J dropped 5 bases, with 14 bases sitting between them. This CDR3 is built from 13 residues. Germline-derived CDR1 and CDR2 are ENHRY and SYGVKD.

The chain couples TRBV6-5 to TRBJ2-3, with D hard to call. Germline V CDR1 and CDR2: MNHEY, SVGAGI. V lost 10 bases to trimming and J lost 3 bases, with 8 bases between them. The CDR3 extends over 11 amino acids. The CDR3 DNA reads TGTGCCATCCCGAGGACAGATACGCAGTATTTT. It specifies CAIPRTDTQYF.

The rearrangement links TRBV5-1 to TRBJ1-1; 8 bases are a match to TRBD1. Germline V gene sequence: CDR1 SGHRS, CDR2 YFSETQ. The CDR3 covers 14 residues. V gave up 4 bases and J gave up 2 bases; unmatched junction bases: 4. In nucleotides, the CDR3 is TGCGCCAGCAGCCCTGGACAGGGTAACACTGAAGCTTTCTTT. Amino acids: CASSPGQGNTEAFF.

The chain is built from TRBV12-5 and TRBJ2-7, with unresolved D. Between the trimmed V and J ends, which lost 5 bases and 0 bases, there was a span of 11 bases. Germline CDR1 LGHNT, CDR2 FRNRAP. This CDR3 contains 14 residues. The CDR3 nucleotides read TGTGCTAGTGGTGCTCACGGCCCCTCCTACGAGCAGTACTTC. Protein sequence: CASGAHGPSYEQYF.

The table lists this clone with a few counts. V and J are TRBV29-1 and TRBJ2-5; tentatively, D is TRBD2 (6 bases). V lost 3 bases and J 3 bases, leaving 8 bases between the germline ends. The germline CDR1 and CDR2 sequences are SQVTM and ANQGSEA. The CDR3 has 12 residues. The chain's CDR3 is CSVDKREETQYF. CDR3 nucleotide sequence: TGCAGCGTTGACAAGCGGGAAGAGACCCAGTACTTC.

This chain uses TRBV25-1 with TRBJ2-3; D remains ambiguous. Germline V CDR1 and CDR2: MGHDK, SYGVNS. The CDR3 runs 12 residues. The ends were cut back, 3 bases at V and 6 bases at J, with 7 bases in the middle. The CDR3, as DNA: TGTGCCAGCAGTGATATTGGCGATACGCAGTATTTT. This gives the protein CASSDIGDTQYF.

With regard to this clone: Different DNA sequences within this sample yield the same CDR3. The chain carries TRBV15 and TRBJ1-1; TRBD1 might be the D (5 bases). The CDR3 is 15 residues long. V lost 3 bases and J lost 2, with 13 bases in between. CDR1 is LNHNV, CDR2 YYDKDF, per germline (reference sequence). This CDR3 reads CATSRALGTNTEAFF. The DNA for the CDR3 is TGTGCCACCAGCAGGGCCCTCGGGACCAACACTGAAGCTTTCTTT.

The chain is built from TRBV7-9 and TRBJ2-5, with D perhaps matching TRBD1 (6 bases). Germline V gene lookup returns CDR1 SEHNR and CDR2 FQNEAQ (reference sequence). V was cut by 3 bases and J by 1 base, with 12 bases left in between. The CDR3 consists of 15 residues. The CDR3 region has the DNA TGTGCCAGCAGCTTCTGGACAGCCTTCCAAGAGACCCAGTACTTC. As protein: CASSFWTAFQETQYF. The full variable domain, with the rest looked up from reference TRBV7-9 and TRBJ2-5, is DTGVSQNPRHKITKRGQNVTFRCDPISEHNRLYWYRQTLGQGPEFLTYFQNEAQLEKSRLLSDRFSAERPKGSFSTLEIQRTEQGDSAMYLCASSFWTAFQETQYFGPGTRLLVL.

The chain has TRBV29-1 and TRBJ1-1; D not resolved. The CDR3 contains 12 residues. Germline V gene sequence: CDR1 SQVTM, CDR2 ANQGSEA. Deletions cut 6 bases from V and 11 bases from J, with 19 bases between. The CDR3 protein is CSVAREVGFAFF. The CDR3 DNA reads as TGCAGCGTCGCACGGGAAGTAGGCTTTGCTTTCTTT.

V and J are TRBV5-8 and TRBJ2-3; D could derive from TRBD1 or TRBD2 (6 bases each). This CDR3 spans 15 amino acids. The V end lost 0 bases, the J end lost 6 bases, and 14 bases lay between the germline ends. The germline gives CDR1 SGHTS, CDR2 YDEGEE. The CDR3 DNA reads TGTGCCAGCAGCTTGGACCGCCGGGGGCGGGATACGCAGTATTTT. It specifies CASSLDRRGRDTQYF.

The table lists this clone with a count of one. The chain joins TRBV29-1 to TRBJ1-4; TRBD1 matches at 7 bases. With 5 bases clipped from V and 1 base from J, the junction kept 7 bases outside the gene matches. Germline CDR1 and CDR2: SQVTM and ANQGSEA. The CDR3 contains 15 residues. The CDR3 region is CSVQVAGGTNEKLFF. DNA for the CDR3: TGCAGCGTTCAAGTAGCAGGGGGAACTAATGAAAAACTGTTTTTT.